This T cell receptor (beta chain) appears in the sequencing data of a study of cytomegalovirus exposure and HLA in healthy donors. Study results and caveats: The classifier reportedly diagnosed cytomegalovirus status with high specificity and sensitivity.

As for this clone: The antigen is not known.

PCR employed 60 Vbeta and 13 Jbeta primers. Profiled with immunoSEQ multiplex PCR; TCRdb holds only in-frame clones, not every one. In the table there are around 110,000 clones, 66% of which are singletons. This TCR came from a man aged 18 to 35 in good health and CMV-seronegative. Sequencing was performed on PBMCs.

The CDR3 spells CASSVGRDGYTF. The CDR3 DNA follows: TGTGCCAGCAGCGTAGGCAGGGATGGCTACACCTTC. This chain links TRBV9 with TRBJ1-2, with D tentatively TRBD1 (5 bases). The V gene lost 0 bases and the J gene lost 6 bases, with 6 bases spanning the gap. Germline V gives CDR1 SGDLS, CDR2 YYNGEE. The CDR3 is 12 amino acids.